This T cell receptor (beta chain) came from a study of CD8 T cells in ankylosing spondylitis. Details on this clonotype: What it binds is unknown.

TCRdb re-analysed the 5' RACE reads in MiXCR, keeping a single row per CDR3 protein. The repertoire includes fewer than 250,000 distinct CDR3 sequences, approximately 16% of them detected once, and about two fifths sits in the top ten. V lost 5 bases, J lost 1 base, and 14 bases lay in between. The germline CDR1 and CDR2 sequences are SGHVS and FQNEAQ. The length of the CDR3 is 15 residues. Study-wide results and limits: In the blood and synovial fluid of reactive arthritis, some motif variants had been previously reported. One TCR beta motif, made up of roughly 8 highly homologous variants, appeared characteristic of ankylosing spondylitis blood.

This sequence was found in a male donor with ankylosing spondylitis. Material: blood, either unsorted or a sorted T cell fraction (not recorded which). The chain recombines TRBV7-8 with TRBJ2-5; D is perhaps TRBD1 or TRBD2 (5 bases each). CDR3 in amino acids: CASSPGGRFQETQYF. CDR3 bases: TGTGCCAGCAGCCCTGGGGGTAGGTTCCAAGAGACCCAGTACTTC.